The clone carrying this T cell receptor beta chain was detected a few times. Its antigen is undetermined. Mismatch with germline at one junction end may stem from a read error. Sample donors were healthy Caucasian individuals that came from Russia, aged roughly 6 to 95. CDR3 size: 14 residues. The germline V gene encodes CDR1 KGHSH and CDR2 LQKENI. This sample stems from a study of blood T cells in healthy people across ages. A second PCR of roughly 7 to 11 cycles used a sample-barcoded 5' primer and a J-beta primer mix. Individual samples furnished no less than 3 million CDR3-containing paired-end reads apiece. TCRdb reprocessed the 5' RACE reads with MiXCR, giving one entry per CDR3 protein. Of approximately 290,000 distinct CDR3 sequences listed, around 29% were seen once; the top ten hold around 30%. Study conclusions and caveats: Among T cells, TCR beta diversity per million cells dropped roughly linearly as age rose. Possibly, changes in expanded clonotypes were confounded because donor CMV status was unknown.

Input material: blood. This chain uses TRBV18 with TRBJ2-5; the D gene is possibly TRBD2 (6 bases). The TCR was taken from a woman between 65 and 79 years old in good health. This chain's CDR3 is CASSPLRERETQYF. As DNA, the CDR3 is TGCGCCAGCTCACCGCTCCGGGAGCGAGAGACCCAGTACTTC.